This TCR beta chain was identified in a study of cytomegalovirus exposure and HLA in healthy donors. Overall study context: Around 89 million unique TCRs from HLA-typed donors made up an early data release.

Notes on the study in general: Researchers reported in a later analysis that a missense DCLRE1C variant was tied to TCR beta V- and J-gene trimming.

Germline CDR1 is SGHAT and CDR2 is FQNNGV. Trimming left V 2 bases short and J 3 bases short, with 7 bases between. This CDR3 is built from 14 residues. As to this clone: Its specificity is not known.

PCR employed 60 Vbeta and 13 Jbeta primers. Clones were sequenced by immunoSEQ multiplex PCR, and TCRdb holds only the in-frame ones, with some missing. Of fewer than 200,000 clones in the sample, about 76% are singletons; the top ten hold roughly 2%. Sequenced sample: PBMCs. V gene TRBV11-2 combines with J gene TRBJ2-2, with TRBD2 as a possible D gene (6 bases). This TCR was sampled from a female donor in good health and CMV-seronegative. Written as DNA, the CDR3 is TGTGCCAGCAGCTTATGGGGGGACACCGGGGAGCTGTTTTTT. It codes for CASSLWGDTGELFF.